This TCR beta chain was sequenced for a study of blood T cell repertoires in COVID-19. Study at large: Sites in the United States, Italy and Spain provided acute and convalescent COVID-19 samples. In each case, the material was cDNA or gDNA derived from T cells, B-cell-depleted T cells, or PBMCs.

Resolution of symptoms, clearance, or two negative PCRs was present in recovered Cohort 3 donors. Note on this clone: The same CDR3 also results from other DNA sequences found in this sample.

The CDR3 consists of 14 residues. The V gene lost 6 bases and the J gene lost 1 base, with 12 bases spanning the gap. Per the germline V gene, CDR1 is KGHSH and CDR2 is LQKENI. Repertoires were generated with immunoSEQ multiplex PCR, while TCRdb's copy carries only in-frame clones and drops some. Here the sample spans about 330,000 clones, about nine tenths being singletons. The receptor's source is a woman aged 18-30 years who had recovered from COVID-19. This rearrangement joins TRBV18 to TRBJ1-1; D is unclear. The sequencing input was PBMCs or T cells enriched from blood (not recorded which). The CDR3 protein is CASSLSSGNTEAFF. The CDR3 DNA follows: TGTGCCAGCTCCCTTTCCTCAGGGAACACTGAAGCTTTCTTT.